This T cell receptor (beta chain) stems from a study of PD-1 blockade in mismatch repair-deficient tumors. PCR or immunohistochemistry showed mismatch repair deficiency in every enrolled patient. The TCR-sequenced patients were three responders to pembrolizumab. General study results and limits: Rapid post-treatment expansion, then contraction, generally preceding radiologic response, marked tumor-resident clones.

Comments on this clone: What it recognizes is unknown.

Germline CDR1 reads SGHDT; CDR2 reads YYEEEE. J was trimmed by 5 bases and V by 4 bases; bases with no gene match: 4. This CDR3 is 14 amino acids long. Assay used: immunoSEQ multiplex PCR; TCRdb lists only in-frame clones, some missing. The data hold roughly 80,000 clones, with around 85% observed a single time. V usage is TRBV5-6 and J usage is TRBJ2-3; the match to TRBD1 covers 10 bases. The sample consisted of peripheral blood, taken 12 weeks after starting pembrolizumab. The sequence came from an adult with mismatch repair-deficient cancer. DNA of the CDR3: TGTGCCAGCAGCCAGGGACAGGGGTTAGATACGCAGTATTTT. It encodes CASSQGQGLDTQYF. Full variable domain (missing parts from reference TRBV5-6 and TRBJ2-3): DAGVTQSPTHLIKTRGQQVTLRCSPKSGHDTVSWYQQALGQGPQFIFQYYEEEERQRGNFPDRFSGHQFPNYSSELNVNALLLGDSALYLCASSQGQGLDTQYFGPGTRLTVL.